This passage covers 23 T cell receptor beta chains from one sample sequenced in a study of OX40 agonist ivuxolimab in advanced cancers. Using immunoSEQ multiplex PCR, the repertoire was profiled, and TCRdb retains in-frame clones only, with some absent. The sample has about 87,000 clones, less than 90% seen once. Material: CD4+ or CD8+ T cells sorted from blood, obtained in a trial of the OX40 agonist ivuxolimab. Every receptor here comes from an adult with an advanced solid tumor such as melanoma, head and neck, liver or kidney cancer.

V is TRBV7-2 and J is TRBJ2-3; possibly TRBD1 or TRBD2 for D (6 bases each). Germline V gives CDR1 SGHTA, CDR2 FQGNSA. The CDR3 is 17 amino acids. V dropped 5 bases and J dropped 8 bases, with 26 bases sitting between them. CDR3 sequence: CASSEKGGIRRGGTQYF. CDR3 coding DNA: TGTGCCAGCAGCGAAAAAGGGGGGATCAGAAGGGGAGGTACGCAGTATTTT. Together with reference TRBV7-2 and TRBJ2-3, the CDR3 gives the full variable domain: GAGVSQSPSNKVTEKGKDVELRCDPISGHTALYWYRQSLGQGLEFLIYFQGNSAPDKSGLPSDRFSAERTGGSVSTLTIQRTQQEDSAVYLCASSEKGGIRRGGTQYFGPGTRLTVL.

CDR3 nucleotides: TGTGCCAGCAGCCCGGACCGGAGAGAGGACACTGAAGCTTTCTTT. Translation: CASSPDRREDTEAFF. The chain links TRBV21-1 to TRBJ1-1. TRBV21-1 is flagged as a pseudogene. This CDR3 is built from 15 residues.

The gene calls are TRBV27 and TRBJ2-3; TRBD2 agrees at 7 bases. Germline loops: CDR1 MNHEY, CDR2 SMNVEV (reference sequence). The ends lost 6 bases at V and 6 bases at J; junction bases unmatched: 6. The CDR3 has 13 residues. The DNA for the CDR3 is TGTGCCAGCAGAGGGCAGGGAGGGGATACGCAGTATTTT. As protein: CASRGQGGDTQYF.

The gene calls are TRBV6-1 and TRBJ2-3, with 8 bases aligning to TRBD1. Germline CDR1 is MNHNS and CDR2 is SASEGT. Trimming took 4 bases from V and 4 from J; bases not matched to a gene: 10. The CDR3 consists of 16 residues. In DNA form, the CDR3 reads TGTGCCAGCAGTGTCCGGCAGGGGGCGAGGTCAGATACGCAGTATTTT. As protein: CASSVRQGARSDTQYF.

This chain uses TRBV6-6 with TRBJ1-6; 9 nucleotides agree with TRBD1. Germline V gene sequence: CDR1 MNHNY, CDR2 SVGAGI (reference sequence). V was pared by 2 bases and J by 6 bases, with 5 bases of the junction left unmatched. The CDR3 loop spans 16 amino acids. CDR3 DNA: TGTGCCAGCAGTTACGGACAGGGGCCAAGTAATTCACCCCTCCACTTT. Its translation: CASSYGQGPSNSPLHF.

The rearrangement joins TRBV7-6 to TRBJ1-3; possible D gene TRBD1, 6 bases. Trimming stripped 4 bases from V and 2 bases from J, with 18 bases between. The length of the CDR3 is 17 residues. From germline, CDR1 is SGHVS and CDR2 FNYEAQ. CDR3 protein: CASSSTGPQITGNTIYF. The CDR3 DNA is TGTGCCAGCAGCTCGACAGGTCCTCAAATCACTGGAAACACCATATATTTT.

The gene calls are TRBV19 and TRBJ2-6; D gene unclear. Trimming cost V 5 bases and J 1 base, with 9 bases left between them. There are 15 residues in the CDR3. Germline V gene sequence: CDR1 LNHDA, CDR2 SQIVND (reference sequence). CDR3 sequence (DNA): TGTGCCAGTAGTCCCGTAAGGTCTGGGGCCAACGTCCTGACTTTC. Residues: CASSPVRSGANVLTF.

This chain joins TRBV19 and TRBJ2-2; TRBD1 matches 8 bases. Germline V lookup: CDR1 LNHDA, CDR2 SQIVND (reference sequence). V lost 11 bases to trimming and J lost 4 bases; unmatched junction nucleotides: 6. The CDR3 is 13 residues long. CDR3 sequence (DNA): TGTGCCGTGGGACAGGCGGTCACCGGGGAGCTGTTTTTT. Translated, it gives CAVGQAVTGELFF. Full variable domain (remainder filled in from reference TRBV19 and TRBJ2-2): DGGITQSPKYLFRKEGQNVTLSCEQNLNHDAMYWYRQDPGQGLRLIYYSQIVNDFQKGDIAEGYSVSREKKESFPLTVTSAQKNPTAFYLCAVGQAVTGELFFGEGSRLTVL.

The rearrangement uses TRBV6-1 and TRBJ1-5; 9 nucleotides agree with TRBD1. V was pared by 6 bases and J by 7 bases, with 10 bases of the junction left unmatched. The germline V gene has CDR1 MNHNS and CDR2 SASEGT. This CDR3 spans 15 amino acids. CDR3 nucleotide sequence: TGTGCCAGCAGGGGGGACAGGGCGGCGGGACAGCCCCAGCATTTT. Its protein is CASRGDRAAGQPQHF.

V and J are TRBV19 and TRBJ1-1; D unresolved. The CDR3 totals 14 residues. The germline V gene has CDR1 LNHDA and CDR2 SQIVND (reference sequence). V was clipped by 9 bases and J by 0 bases, with 14 bases between them. The CDR3 here is CASTLATLNTEAFF. CDR3 sequence (DNA): TGTGCCAGCACCTTAGCGACACTGAACACTGAAGCTTTCTTT.

V gene TRBV7-2 combines with J gene TRBJ2-3; TRBD2 matches 11 bases. V shed 5 bases, J shed 3 bases, and the junction held 10 bases outside the gene matches. The length of the CDR3 is 17 residues. The germline V gene has CDR1 SGHTA and CDR2 FQGNSA. The CDR3 here is CASSLSGGAGLTDTQYF. DNA for the CDR3: TGTGCCAGCAGCCTTAGCGGGGGGGCCGGATTGACAGATACGCAGTATTTT.

This sequence joins TRBV19 and TRBJ2-5; D gene uncertain. The germline V gene has CDR1 LNHDA and CDR2 SQIVND (reference sequence). The ends were cut back, 1 base at V and 5 bases at J, with 8 bases in the middle. There are 13 residues in the CDR3. The CDR3 sequence is CASSIGVGETQYF. The CDR3 DNA reads TGTGCCAGTAGTATAGGGGTCGGGGAGACCCAGTACTTC.

The rearrangement joins TRBV2 to TRBJ2-5; D unresolved. This CDR3 contains 12 residues. Germline CDR1 and CDR2: SNHLY and FYNNEI. Trimming removed 7 bases at V and 5 bases at J, with 11 bases between. CDR3 coding DNA: TGTGCCAGCAATTCTTTAGGGGAGACCCAGTACTTC. It yields the protein CASNSLGETQYF.

The chain links TRBV4-1 to TRBJ1-4, with 10 nucleotides matching TRBD1. CDR3 size: 15 residues. V was clipped by 0 bases and J by 8 bases; unmatched bases: 3. CDR1 MGHRA and CDR2 YSYEKL come from the germline V gene. CDR3 in DNA: TGCGCCAGCAGCCAAGACTGGACAGGGGGGGAAAAACTGTTTTTT. This gives the protein CASSQDWTGGEKLFF.

The V and J genes are TRBV25-1 and TRBJ2-2, with D perhaps given as TRBD1 or TRBD2 (6 bases each). The germline V and J ends were trimmed by 6 bases and 1 base, with 15 bases remaining between them. The CDR3 loop spans 16 amino acids. Germline V lookup: CDR1 MGHDK, CDR2 SYGVNS. CDR3 loop: CASSPEKGGNTGELFF. The CDR3 DNA sequence: TGTGCCAGCAGCCCGGAGAAGGGGGGGAACACCGGGGAGCTGTTTTTT.

CDR3 residues: CASSPDRTSSSYNSPLHF. For the CDR3, the DNA is TGTGCCAGCTCACCGGATAGAACGTCGAGCTCCTATAATTCACCCCTCCACTTT. The chain is built from TRBV18 and TRBJ1-6, with D hard to call. V dropped 3 bases and J dropped 0 bases, with 15 bases sitting between them. CDR3 size: 18 residues. Per germline, CDR1 KGHSH and CDR2 LQKENI. Combining the CDR3 with reference TRBV18 and TRBJ1-6 gives the whole variable domain NAGVMQNPRHLVRRRGQEARLRCSPMKGHSHVYWYRQLPEEGLKFMVYLQKENIIDESGMPKERFSAEFPKEGPSILRIQQVVRGDSAAYFCASSPDRTSSSYNSPLHFGNGTRLTVT.

The V gene is TRBV11-2, the J gene TRBJ1-4, with a weak D call TRBD1 (6 bases). There are 16 residues in the CDR3. CDR1 is SGHAT and CDR2 is FQNNGV in the germline V gene. Trimming took 4 bases from V and 7 from J, leaving 19 bases between them. For the CDR3, the DNA is TGTGCCAGCAGCTCAGGAGGCCGGGGGCGATTTGAAAAACTGTTTTTT. Residues: CASSSGGRGRFEKLFF. The whole variable domain, filled in from reference TRBV11-2 and TRBJ1-4, reads EAGVAQSPRYKIIEKRQSVAFWCNPISGHATLYWYQQILGQGPKLLIQFQNNGVVDDSQLPKDRFSAERLKGVDSTLKIQPAKLEDSAVYLCASSSGGRGRFEKLFFGSGTQLSVL.

V and J are TRBV10-1 and TRBJ2-1; weak D call: TRBD2 (10 bases). This CDR3 comprises 19 residues. Per the germline V gene, CDR1 is WNHNN and CDR2 is SYGVQD (reference sequence). Trimming pared 4 bases from V and 5 bases from J, leaving 27 bases between. The CDR3 protein is CASSVWGQGLSGGDNEQFF. The CDR3 region has the DNA TGCGCCAGCAGTGTTTGGGGACAGGGCCTGAGCGGGGGGGACAATGAGCAGTTCTTC.

The V gene is TRBV10-3, the J gene TRBJ2-5; D ambiguous. There are 15 residues in the CDR3. V was shortened by 0 bases and J by 5 bases, with 13 bases between the two germline ends. The germline V gene encodes CDR1 ENHRY and CDR2 SYGVKD. The CDR3 DNA reads as TGTGCCATCAGTGAGTCACCCGGGTTAGTGGAGACCCAGTACTTC. This sequence encodes CAISESPGLVETQYF.

The chain employs TRBV6-6 and TRBJ1-3, with D uncertain. V lost 8 bases and J 0 bases, leaving 5 bases between the germline ends. The CDR3 totals 12 residues. Germline V gene lookup returns CDR1 MNHNY and CDR2 SVGAGI (reference sequence). In nucleotides, the CDR3 is TGTGCCAGCGGGTACTCTGGAAACACCATATATTTT. Protein sequence: CASGYSGNTIYF.

CDR3: CASSKGAGGNEQFF. In nucleotides, the CDR3 is TGTGCCAGTTCAAAGGGGGCTGGTGGCAATGAGCAGTTCTTC. V and J are TRBV19 and TRBJ2-1, with TRBD1 identical over 7 bases. J lost 6 bases, V lost 8 bases, and 10 bases had no gene match. The CDR3 extends over 14 amino acids. Germline CDR1 is LNHDA and CDR2 is SQIVND (reference sequence).

In its sample, this clone was seen a few times. The chain uses TRBV7-9 and TRBJ1-4; no reliable D call. The germline gives CDR1 SEHNR, CDR2 FQNEAQ (reference sequence). The CDR3 has 14 amino acids. The V gene lost 6 bases and the J gene lost 4 bases, with 12 bases spanning the gap. CDR3 loop: CASSSQHSNEKLFF. The CDR3 DNA sequence: TGTGCCAGCAGTAGCCAACACAGTAATGAAAAACTGTTTTTT.

The V call is TRBV30, the J call TRBJ2-2; D might be TRBD2 (5 bases). The CDR3 extends over 13 amino acids. Trimming shortened V by 0 bases and J by 5 bases, and 7 bases separated the two germline ends. Germline V gene lookup returns CDR1 GTSNPN and CDR2 SVGIG (reference sequence). The CDR3 DNA follows: TGTGCCTGGAGTGTACGGGATACCGGGGAGCTGTTTTTT. Translation gives CAWSVRDTGELFF.